What follows are 28 T cell receptor beta chains derived from one specimen sequenced in a study of blood T cell repertoires in COVID-19. Produced via immunoSEQ multiplex PCR; TCRdb's table is partial and in-frame only. The sample has some 240,000 clones, around 80% seen once; the top ten hold roughly 8.7%. Sequencing was performed on peripheral blood. Receptors originate from a man aged 50 to 60 with active or convalescent COVID-19.

The chain combines TRBV25-1 with TRBJ2-7; D is unclear. V was trimmed by 4 bases and J by 1 base, leaving 23 bases between them. Germline-derived CDR1 and CDR2 are MGHDK and SYGVNS. The CDR3 is 18 residues long. The CDR3 DNA sequence: TGTGCCAGCAGTGCCTTGCCTCGACTCAGAACCCGATCCTACGAGCAGTACGTC. Protein sequence: CASSALPRLRTRSYEQYV.

The chain is built from TRBV10-3 and TRBJ2-1; the D gene is possibly TRBD2 (5 bases). Trimming removed 4 bases from V and 6 bases from J, with 16 bases in between. The CDR3 extends over 15 amino acids. Germline loops: CDR1 ENHRY, CDR2 SYGVKD. DNA for the CDR3: TGTGCCATCAGTGTATTCCTAGCTGATTCCAATGAGCAGTTCTTC. Its protein product is CAISVFLADSNEQFF.

This chain uses TRBV25-1 with TRBJ2-7; D perhaps matches TRBD1 (6 bases). This CDR3 contains 15 residues. Germline V gene lookup returns CDR1 MGHDK and CDR2 SYGVNS. Deletions cut 6 bases from V and 5 bases from J, with 20 bases between. The CDR3 sequence: CASRSYGQMNHEQYF. DNA of the CDR3: TGTGCCAGCAGATCCTATGGACAGATGAATCACGAGCAGTACTTC.

CDR3 sequence reads: CASSLSGGIQYF. The CDR3 DNA reads TGTGCCAGCAGTTTATCGGGGGGCATCCAGTACTTC. The chain uses TRBV28 and TRBJ2-7; tentative D call: TRBD2 (7 bases). The V end was cut by 1 base, the J end by 10 bases, with 11 bases between. Germline lookup yields CDR1 MDHEN and CDR2 SYDVKM. CDR3 length equals 12 residues.

This sequence joins TRBV13 and TRBJ2-3; 7 bases align to TRBD1. Germline trimming cut 8 bases from V and 2 bases from J; bases unmatched to any gene: 7. This CDR3 region has 14 residues. The germline CDR1 and CDR2 sequences are PRHDT and FYEKMQ (reference sequence). The CDR3 reads CASSRDSHTDTQYF. In nucleotides, the CDR3 is TGTGCCAGCTCCCGGGACAGCCACACAGATACGCAGTATTTT.

The chain is built from TRBV5-1 and TRBJ2-1, with TRBD1 as a possible D gene (7 bases). The length of the CDR3 is 14 residues. The germline V gene encodes CDR1 SGHRS and CDR2 YFSETQ. V was trimmed by 5 bases and J by 5 bases, leaving 14 bases between them. DNA for the CDR3: TGCGCCAGCAGAGGAGGGGGCACAAACAATGAGCAGTTCTTC. It specifies CASRGGGTNNEQFF.

This chain joins TRBV13 and TRBJ2-1; D gene unclear. The CDR3 extends over 13 amino acids. Trimming took off 5 bases at V and 7 bases at J, with 12 bases between the two ends. CDR1 and CDR2 from the germline V gene are PRHDT and FYEKMQ (reference sequence). The CDR3 loop reads CASSPPRDNEQFF. The CDR3 DNA sequence: TGTGCCAGCAGCCCCCCGCGTGATAATGAGCAGTTCTTC.

The chain joins TRBV20-1 to TRBJ1-5; 7 bases are a match to TRBD1. Looked up from germline, CDR1 is DFQATT and CDR2 is SNEGSKA (reference sequence). CDR3 length: 13 amino acids. V dropped 3 bases and J dropped 7; count of bases not matched to a gene: 6. The DNA for the CDR3 is TGCAGTGCTAGTGACAGGGTGCGGCAGCCCCAGCATTTT. Translated, it gives CSASDRVRQPQHF.

V usage is TRBV7-9 and J usage is TRBJ1-2, with a weak D call TRBD1 (6 bases). The CDR3 is 15 amino acids. V shed 1 base and J shed 0 bases, with 9 bases lying between them. Germline lookup yields CDR1 SEHNR and CDR2 FQNEAQ (reference sequence). The CDR3, as DNA: TGTGCCAGCAGCTTAGTGGGGGCCCCTAACTATGGCTACACCTTC. It is translated as CASSLVGAPNYGYTF.

The rearrangement links TRBV6-1 to TRBJ1-1; 8 bases align to TRBD1. This CDR3 contains 14 residues. After removal of 3 bases from V and 6 bases from J, the junction contained 6 bases not matched to a gene. CDR1 is MNHNS, CDR2 SASEGT, per germline. CDR3 sequence: CASSDRGQAAEAFF. The CDR3 DNA reads as TGTGCCAGCAGTGACAGGGGGCAAGCTGCTGAAGCTTTCTTT.

A single count supports this clone. The V and J genes are TRBV27 and TRBJ1-2, with 8 bases matching TRBD1. Per germline, CDR1 MNHEY and CDR2 SMNVEV (reference sequence). The junction had 7 bases not matched to a gene; V was cut back by 3 bases and J by 1 base. The CDR3 extends over 16 amino acids. The CDR3 reads CASSFTQGAVNYGYTF. CDR3 coding DNA: TGTGCCAGCAGTTTTACTCAGGGGGCGGTTAACTATGGCTACACCTTC.

This clone was recorded only once. The DNA for the CDR3 is TGTGCCAGCAGCTCACCGGGACTAGCGGCTCAACTGTCCACAGATACGCAGTATTTT. Its translation: CASSSPGLAAQLSTDTQYF. The chain carries TRBV7-2 and TRBJ2-3; 11 nucleotides align to TRBD2. Germline CDR1 is SGHTA and CDR2 is FQGNSA. The ends lost 4 bases at V and 2 bases at J; junction bases unmatched: 14. CDR3 size: 19 residues.

With respect to this clone: An end of the junction differs from the germline gene, which may be a read error. The chain uses TRBV7-2 and TRBJ2-7; TRBD2 agrees at 12 bases. From germline, CDR1 is SGHTA and CDR2 FQGNSA. The CDR3 extends over 14 amino acids. DNA for the CDR3: TGTGCCAGCAGCTCCGCCAGACTAGCGGGAGAATTCTTATTC. Protein sequence: CASSSARLAGEFLF.

Only a few counts were recorded for this clone. The rearrangement uses TRBV2 and TRBJ1-4; D gene uncertain. Germline CDR1 reads SNHLY; CDR2 reads FYNNEI. This CDR3 comprises 14 residues. V dropped 3 bases and J dropped 4 bases, with 9 bases sitting between them. CDR3 residues: CASSDSPVNEKLFF. CDR3 in DNA: TGTGCCAGCAGTGATTCGCCGGTTAATGAAAAACTGTTTTTT.

This clone was found once. This CDR3 reads CSASEGGAFPYYEQYV. The CDR3 nucleotides read TGCAGTGCTAGTGAAGGGGGCGCCTTCCCGTACTACGAGCAGTACGTC. This sequence joins TRBV20-1 and TRBJ2-7; 7 bases line up with TRBD1. The V gene's germline CDR1 is DFQATT and CDR2 SNEGSKA (reference sequence). The CDR3 has 16 residues. Germline trimming cut 3 bases from V and 3 bases from J; bases unmatched to any gene: 14.

This clone appeared many times. The J gene is TRBJ1-2, the V gene TRBV4-1, with 7 bases matching TRBD1. The CDR3 covers 15 residues. The germline V gene encodes CDR1 MGHRA and CDR2 YSYEKL. After removal of 5 bases from V and 4 bases from J, the junction contained 10 bases not matched to a gene. CDR3 coding DNA: TGCGCCAGCAGCTTCCGGACAGGCTTGGGCTATGGCTACACCTTC. Amino acids: CASSFRTGLGYGYTF.

V gene TRBV5-5 combines with J gene TRBJ2-6; 10 bases match TRBD1. Germline loops: CDR1 SGHKS, CDR2 YYEKEE (reference sequence). J lost 3 bases, V lost 2 bases, and 2 bases had no gene match. The CDR3 spans 16 residues. CDR3: CASSFDRGLGANVLTF. The DNA for the CDR3 is TGTGCCAGCAGCTTCGACAGGGGGCTTGGGGCCAACGTCCTGACTTTC. Looking up the rest from reference TRBV5-5 and TRBJ2-6 gives the full variable domain: DAGVTQSPTHLIKTRGQQVTLRCSPISGHKSVSWYQQVLGQGPQFIFQYYEKEERGRGNFPDRFSARQFPNYSSELNVNALLLGDSALYLCASSFDRGLGANVLTFGAGSRLTVL.

V is TRBV7-3 and J is TRBJ2-7; TRBD2 matches at 10 bases. V lost 10 bases, J lost 1 base, and 10 bases stayed unmatched. Germline CDR1 SGHTA, CDR2 FQGTGA. There are 15 residues in the CDR3. This CDR3 reads CATSISGRLSYEQYF. The CDR3 DNA follows: TGTGCCACCTCGATTAGCGGGAGGTTATCCTACGAGCAGTACTTC.

The CDR3 bases are TGTGCCAGCAGTCCTCCCGGGACAGCTAACTATGGCTACACCTTC. Its translation is CASSPPGTANYGYTF. J is TRBJ1-2 and V is TRBV28; 7 bases align to TRBD1. Trimming cost V 5 bases and J 0 bases; bases outside gene matches: 6. Germline CDR1 is MDHEN and CDR2 is SYDVKM. The CDR3 is made up of 15 amino acids.

DNA of the CDR3: TGTGCCAGCTCACCCCCGGGGACAGATGAAGCTTTCTTT. Protein: CASSPPGTDEAFF. The chain uses TRBV18 and TRBJ1-1; 7 bases are shared with TRBD1. CDR1 and CDR2 from the germline V gene are KGHSH and LQKENI. The CDR3 is 13 residues long. V shed 3 bases and J 7 bases; nucleotides not matched to a gene: 5.

The CDR3 nucleotides are TGCAGCGTTGTCCGGGGGACTGAAGCTTTCTTT. Translated, it gives CSVVRGTEAFF. This chain joins TRBV29-1 and TRBJ1-1, with TRBD1 as a possible D gene (5 bases). CDR3 length: 11 amino acids. V lost 4 bases and J lost 5, with 8 bases in between. Germline lookup yields CDR1 SQVTM and CDR2 ANQGSEA. Full variable domain (missing parts from reference TRBV29-1 and TRBJ1-1): SAVISQKPSRDICQRGTSLTIQCQVDSQVTMMFWYRQQPGQSLTLIATANQGSEATYESGFVIDKFPISRPNLTFSTLTVSNMSPEDSSIYLCSVVRGTEAFFGQGTRLTVV.

There are many counts of this clone. This CDR3 is CASGTGGATEAFF. In nucleotides, the CDR3 is TGTGCCAGCGGAACAGGGGGGGCCACTGAAGCTTTCTTT. J is TRBJ1-1 and V is TRBV27; 8 bases agree with TRBD1. The junction had 6 bases not matched to a gene; V was cut back by 8 bases and J by 4 bases. The CDR3 spans 13 residues. The germline gives CDR1 MNHEY, CDR2 SMNVEV (reference sequence).

The chain is built from TRBV7-2 and TRBJ2-3; possible D gene TRBD1, 5 bases. Germline V gives CDR1 SGHTA, CDR2 FQGNSA. Trimming pared 1 base from V and 4 bases from J, leaving 9 bases between. This CDR3 is 14 amino acids long. The CDR3 coding sequence is TGTGCCAGCAGCTTAGTCCAGGGCTCAGATACGCAGTATTTT. Protein sequence: CASSLVQGSDTQYF.

This chain uses TRBV7-6 with TRBJ1-2, with no clear D. From germline, CDR1 is SGHVS and CDR2 FNYEAQ. The CDR3 extends over 16 amino acids. V was pared by 5 bases and J by 0 bases, with 16 bases between. The CDR3 nucleotides are TGTGCCAGCAGCCCAATGGCGGGCAGGACTAACTATGGCTACACCTTC. This sequence encodes CASSPMAGRTNYGYTF. Drawing the rest from reference TRBV7-6 and TRBJ1-2, the complete variable domain is GAGVSQSPRYKVTKRGQDVALRCDPISGHVSLYWYRQALGQGPEFLTYFNYEAQQDKSGLPNDRFSAERPEGSISTLTIQRTEQRDSAMYRCASSPMAGRTNYGYTFGSGTRLTVV.

The genes are TRBV19 and TRBJ2-1, with 8 bases identical to TRBD1. The V and J ends lost 1 base and 12 bases, in that order; junction bases with no gene match: 8. Germline V lookup: CDR1 LNHDA, CDR2 SQIVND (reference sequence). This CDR3 is 14 amino acids long. The CDR3 spells CASSIARGPRGQFF. The CDR3 region has the DNA TGTGCCAGTAGTATAGCCAGGGGGCCTCGAGGGCAGTTCTTC.

This sequence joins TRBV28 and TRBJ2-7, with TRBD2 as a possible D gene (6 bases). The germline V gene has CDR1 MDHEN and CDR2 SYDVKM. The CDR3 length is 15 residues. V was clipped by 10 bases and J by 2 bases, with 21 bases between them. The CDR3 coding sequence is TGTGCCACCGAACCCCCGGGAGAGCCCACCTACGAGCAGTACTTC. It is translated as CATEPPGEPTYEQYF.

This clone was recorded a few times. For the CDR3, the DNA is TGTGCCAGCAGCTTAGGATTGAGGACAGATACGCAGTATTTT. Amino acid sequence: CASSLGLRTDTQYF. The V call is TRBV7-9, the J call TRBJ2-3; unclear D gene. CDR1 and CDR2 (germline): SEHNR, FQNEAQ (reference sequence). The CDR3 has 14 residues. Trimming removed 1 base at V and 3 bases at J, with 8 bases between.

CDR3 sequence: CASSVRSSRTEAFF. CDR3 nucleotide sequence: TGTGCCAGCTCCGTCCGGAGTTCTAGGACTGAAGCTTTCTTT. The chain couples TRBV27 to TRBJ1-1; D is unresolved. Germline values: CDR1 MNHEY, CDR2 SMNVEV (reference sequence). V was trimmed by 8 bases and J by 5 bases, leaving 18 bases between them. The CDR3 is made up of 14 amino acids.